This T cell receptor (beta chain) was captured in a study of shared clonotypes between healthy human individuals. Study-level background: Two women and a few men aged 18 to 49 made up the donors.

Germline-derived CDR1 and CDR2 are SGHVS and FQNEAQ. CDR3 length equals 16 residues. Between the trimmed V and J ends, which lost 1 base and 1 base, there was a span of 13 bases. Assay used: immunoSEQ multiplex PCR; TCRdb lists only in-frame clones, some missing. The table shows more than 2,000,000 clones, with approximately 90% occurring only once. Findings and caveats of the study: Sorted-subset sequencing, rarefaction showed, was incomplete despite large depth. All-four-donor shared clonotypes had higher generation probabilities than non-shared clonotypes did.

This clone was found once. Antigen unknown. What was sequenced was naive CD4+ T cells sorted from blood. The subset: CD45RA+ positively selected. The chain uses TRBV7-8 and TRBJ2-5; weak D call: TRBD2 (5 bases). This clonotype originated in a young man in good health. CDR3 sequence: CASSLDGGPPQETQYF. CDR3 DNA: TGTGCCAGCAGCTTAGATGGCGGGCCCCCCCAAGAGACCCAGTACTTC.